A single sample is the source of the 32 T cell receptor beta chains below, sequenced in a study of cytomegalovirus exposure and HLA in healthy donors. Primers included in the PCR were 60 Vbeta and 13 Jbeta primers. The protocol was immunoSEQ multiplex PCR, while the TCRdb copy is restricted to in-frame clones and leaves out a portion. Of some 180,000 clones detected, 65% to 85% appear once; the ten largest clones hold 1.1% to 1.5%. The sequenced sample consisted of PBMCs. These receptor sequences come from a girl under 18 in good health and CMV-seropositive.

The chain joins TRBV6-6 to TRBJ1-2; the D is unclear. This CDR3 has 14 residues. The germline V and J ends were trimmed by 5 bases and 4 bases, with 14 bases remaining between them. CDR1 and CDR2 (germline): MNHNY, SVGAGI (reference sequence). The CDR3 here is CASSRKELGYGYTF. The CDR3 nucleotides are TGTGCCAGCAGTCGCAAGGAGTTGGGCTATGGCTACACCTTC.

This clone has a single count. As DNA, the CDR3 is TGTGCCAGCAGCCTAGCGGGAGATGCCTACGAGCAGTACTTC. Translation: CASSLAGDAYEQYF. The chain has TRBV6-1 and TRBJ2-7; 10 bases fit TRBD2. This CDR3 has 14 residues. The V gene's germline CDR1 is MNHNS and CDR2 SASEGT. Unmatched junction bases numbered 4, after V lost 6 bases and J lost 2 bases.

This clone appeared a single time. This chain joins TRBV2 and TRBJ1-1; D unresolved. The CDR3 has 13 amino acids. Germline V gives CDR1 SNHLY, CDR2 FYNNEI. V gave up 4 bases and J gave up 0 bases, with 6 bases separating them. The CDR3 reads CASSGGMNTEAFF. The CDR3 DNA reads as TGTGCCAGCAGTGGAGGGATGAACACTGAAGCTTTCTTT.

The chain joins TRBV29-1 to TRBJ2-5, with 7 bases matching TRBD2. CDR1 SQVTM and CDR2 ANQGSEA come from the germline V gene. The CDR3 contains 14 residues. V lost 4 bases to trimming and J lost 0 bases; unmatched junction nucleotides: 5. CDR3 sequence reads: CSVVGRGYQETQYF. The DNA for the CDR3 is TGCAGCGTTGTCGGGCGGGGGTACCAAGAGACCCAGTACTTC.

This chain links TRBV7-9 with TRBJ1-3; TRBD1 is a possible D gene (5 bases). This CDR3 has 12 amino acids. V shed 1 base and J shed 8 bases, with 6 bases lying between them. Germline CDR1 is SEHNR and CDR2 is FQNEAQ (reference sequence). CDR3 bases: TGTGCCAGCAGCTTAGGGGGGGACACCATATATTTT. This codes for CASSLGGDTIYF.

J is TRBJ2-1 and V is TRBV15; tentatively, D is TRBD2 (5 bases). The germline CDR1 and CDR2 sequences are LNHNV and YYDKDF (reference sequence). V was cut by 0 bases and J by 6 bases, with 12 bases left in between. The CDR3 totals 15 residues. The CDR3 nucleotides read TGTGCCACCAGCAGAGAGGCGCCGGGGATCAATGAGCAGTTCTTC. As protein: CATSREAPGINEQFF.

This clone was seen only a few times. CDR3 nucleotide sequence: TGTGCCAGCAGCTGGGGACAGGCGTTTCGCCCTAGGAACCATTACGAGCAGTACTTC. This gives the protein CASSWGQAFRPRNHYEQYF. The rearrangement uses TRBV11-2 and TRBJ2-7, with 8 bases that match TRBD1. The CDR3 is 19 amino acids. Germline CDR1 is SGHAT and CDR2 is FQNNGV. V shed 4 bases and J 4 bases; nucleotides not matched to a gene: 21.

This sequence joins TRBV5-4 and TRBJ2-7; 7 positions agree with TRBD1. The CDR3 sequence is 14 residues long. The germline CDR1 and CDR2 sequences are SGHNT and YYREEE (reference sequence). The ends lost 2 bases at V and 3 bases at J; junction bases unmatched: 5. The CDR3 sequence is CASSLTGTVYEQYF. The CDR3 DNA reads TGTGCCAGCAGCTTAACCGGGACAGTCTACGAGCAGTACTTC.

The chain uses TRBV19 and TRBJ1-5; D unresolved. The CDR3 contains 14 residues. The V gene's germline CDR1 is LNHDA and CDR2 SQIVND (reference sequence). The germline V and J ends were trimmed by 1 base and 3 bases, with 7 bases remaining between them. CDR3 sequence (DNA): TGTGCCAGTAGTATAGGGCTGAACAATCAGCCCCAGCATTTT. This encodes CASSIGLNNQPQHF. Combining the CDR3 with reference TRBV19 and TRBJ1-5 gives the whole variable domain DGGITQSPKYLFRKEGQNVTLSCEQNLNHDAMYWYRQDPGQGLRLIYYSQIVNDFQKGDIAEGYSVSREKKESFPLTVTSAQKNPTAFYLCASSIGLNNQPQHFGDGTRLSIL.

The CDR3 protein is CARSPWDRVLNTEAFF. The CDR3 nucleotides read TGTGCCAGGTCCCCTTGGGACAGGGTGTTGAACACTGAAGCTTTCTTT. The V gene is TRBV7-9, the J gene TRBJ1-1; 9 bases line up with TRBD1. Germline V gene lookup returns CDR1 SEHNR and CDR2 FQNEAQ (reference sequence). V lost 9 bases, J lost 0 bases, and 11 bases stayed unmatched. The CDR3 is 16 amino acids. Based on the CDR3 plus reference TRBV7-9 and TRBJ1-1, the full variable domain is DTGVSQNPRHKITKRGQNVTFRCDPISEHNRLYWYRQTLGQGPEFLTYFQNEAQLEKSRLLSDRFSAERPKGSFSTLEIQRTEQGDSAMYLCARSPWDRVLNTEAFFGQGTRLTVV.

The chain is built from TRBV10-2 and TRBJ2-3; 11 bases agree with TRBD2. Trimming took 2 bases from V and 1 from J; bases not matched to a gene: 11. This CDR3 region has 19 residues. The germline CDR1 and CDR2 sequences are WSHSY and SAAADI. The DNA for the CDR3 is TGCGCCAGCAGTGAGCTTTTTAGCGGGAGGGCCGTGGGCACAGATACGCAGTATTTT. It yields the protein CASSELFSGRAVGTDTQYF.

This chain connects TRBV4-1 to TRBJ2-1; tentatively, D is TRBD1 (5 bases). The germline gives CDR1 MGHRA, CDR2 YSYEKL. Trimming left V 8 bases short and J 5 bases short, with 13 bases between. This CDR3 has 13 residues. CDR3 protein: CASLGASNNEQFF. In DNA form, the CDR3 reads TGCGCCAGCCTTGGGGCCTCGAACAATGAGCAGTTCTTC.

This clone was detected once. The V gene is TRBV10-3, the J gene TRBJ2-7, with TRBD1 identical over 10 bases. The CDR3 sequence is 15 residues long. The germline V gene has CDR1 ENHRY and CDR2 SYGVKD. Trimming removed 5 bases from V and 5 bases from J; junction bases left unmatched: 9. In DNA form, the CDR3 reads TGTGCCATCAGTACCCTGGGACAGGGGCTCCACGAGCAGTACTTC. Protein sequence: CAISTLGQGLHEQYF.

This clone was recorded only once. J is TRBJ2-2 and V is TRBV4-1; 10 positions agree with TRBD2. CDR1 is MGHRA, CDR2 YSYEKL, per germline. This CDR3 contains 19 residues. V lost 4 bases, J lost 5 bases, and 16 bases stayed unmatched. CDR3 loop: CASSPFLPSGRGGTGELFF. As DNA, the CDR3 is TGCGCCAGCAGCCCATTCCTCCCTAGCGGGAGAGGAGGGACCGGGGAGCTGTTTTTT.

In its sample, this clone was seen once. J is TRBJ2-1 and V is TRBV9; D perhaps matches TRBD2 (6 bases). The V gene lost 8 bases and the J gene lost 3 bases, with 12 bases spanning the gap. The CDR3 has 13 amino acids. CDR1 is SGDLS, CDR2 YYNGEE, per germline. The CDR3 is CASQRVGYNEQFF. The CDR3 region has the DNA TGTGCCAGTCAGCGGGTGGGCTACAATGAGCAGTTCTTC.

The J gene is TRBJ2-7, the V gene TRBV12-5; 7 nucleotides match TRBD1. After removal of 7 bases from V and 1 base from J, the junction contained 7 bases not matched to a gene. The CDR3 is 14 residues long. Germline lookup yields CDR1 LGHNT and CDR2 FRNRAP. The CDR3, as DNA: TGTGCTAGTGCCTCGACAGGGAAGTCCTACGAGCAGTACTTC. Its protein is CASASTGKSYEQYF.

The rearrangement joins TRBV6-4 to TRBJ1-2, with D tentatively TRBD1 (5 bases). The CDR3 is 14 residues long. Germline V gene lookup returns CDR1 MRHNA and CDR2 SNTAGT. The V gene lost 8 bases and the J gene lost 2 bases, with 15 bases spanning the gap. The CDR3 bases are TGTGCCAGCCCCGCACCAGGGTTGAACTATGGCTACACCTTC. Protein product: CASPAPGLNYGYTF.

V gene TRBV6-5 combines with J gene TRBJ2-7; D is possibly TRBD2 (5 bases). CDR3 length: 14 amino acids. Trimming pared 6 bases from V and 0 bases from J, leaving 12 bases between. The germline gives CDR1 MNHEY, CDR2 SVGAGI. CDR3 nucleotide sequence: TGTGCCAGCAGCCGCGGGTCGAACTCCTACGAGCAGTACTTC. Protein sequence: CASSRGSNSYEQYF.

The genes are TRBV6-1 and TRBJ2-2; possible D gene TRBD1, 7 bases. The CDR3 length is 16 residues. Germline V gene sequence: CDR1 MNHNS, CDR2 SASEGT. Trimming left V 2 bases short and J 5 bases short, with 15 bases between. DNA for the CDR3: TGTGCCAGCAGTGAATATGGCAGGGGGGAAACCGGGGAGCTGTTTTTT. It encodes CASSEYGRGETGELFF.

The chain employs TRBV15 and TRBJ2-4; a weak D match, TRBD2 (5 bases). Per the germline V gene, CDR1 is LNHNV and CDR2 is YYDKDF (reference sequence). The CDR3 is made up of 15 amino acids. Trimming left V 2 bases short and J 4 bases short, with 12 bases between. The CDR3 loop is CATSRSASGKNIQYF. The CDR3 DNA follows: TGTGCCACCAGCAGATCCGCATCGGGGAAAAACATTCAGTACTTC. Full variable domain (rest looked up from reference TRBV15 and TRBJ2-4): DAMVIQNPRYQVTQFGKPVTLSCSQTLNHNVMYWYQQKSSQAPKLLFHYYDKDFNNEADTPDNFQSRRPNTSFCFLDIRSPGLGDTAMYLCATSRSASGKNIQYFGAGTRLSVL.

The genes are TRBV7-9 and TRBJ2-3, with D possibly being TRBD1 (5 bases). The germline CDR1 and CDR2 sequences are SEHNR and FQNEAQ (reference sequence). Trimming removed 0 bases from V and 0 bases from J, with 16 bases in between. The CDR3 totals 18 residues. The CDR3 protein is CASSLAPLWTSSTDTQYF. CDR3 sequence (DNA): TGTGCCAGCAGCTTAGCACCGTTGTGGACAAGTAGCACAGATACGCAGTATTTT.

V gene TRBV12-2 combines with J gene TRBJ1-5; the table gives TRBD1 as D, unverified against the DNA. TRBV12-2 is designated a pseudogene. The CDR3 extends over 14 amino acids. The CDR3 loop reads CASRLVRAAQPQHF. CDR3 bases: TGTGCAAGTCGCTTAGTCAGGGCTGCTCAGCCCCAGCATTTT.

The chain couples TRBV5-6 to TRBJ1-1; D ambiguous. The germline V and J ends were trimmed by 0 bases and 4 bases, with 10 bases remaining between them. This CDR3 is built from 14 residues. Germline CDR1 is SGHDT and CDR2 is YYEEEE. The CDR3 reads CASSLGHVVTEAFF. CDR3 DNA sequence: TGTGCCAGCAGCTTGGGTCATGTTGTCACTGAAGCTTTCTTT.

This chain links TRBV21-1 with TRBJ1-5. TRBV21-1 corresponds to a pseudogene. This CDR3 region has 12 residues. The DNA of the CDR3 is TGTGCCAGCACCGTTAGCAATCAGCCCCAGCATTTT. Encoded protein: CASTVSNQPQHF.

J is TRBJ1-2 and V is TRBV7-8; no firm D call. There are 13 residues in the CDR3. Trimming took off 2 bases at V and 8 bases at J, with 12 bases between the two ends. The V gene's germline CDR1 is SGHVS and CDR2 FQNEAQ. For the CDR3, the DNA is TGTGCCAGCAGCTTAAAATTAGAGGGCGGCTACACCTTC. It is translated as CASSLKLEGGYTF. Full variable domain (rest looked up from reference TRBV7-8 and TRBJ1-2): GAGVSQSPRYKVAKRGQDVALRCDPISGHVSLFWYQQALGQGPEFLTYFQNEAQLDKSGLPSDRFFAERPEGSVSTLKIQRTQQEDSAVYLCASSLKLEGGYTFGSGTRLTVV.

The J gene is TRBJ2-7, the V gene TRBV6-1; perhaps TRBD2 as D (5 bases). The CDR3 loop spans 15 amino acids. V lost 2 bases and J lost 6, with 17 bases in between. Germline CDR1 reads MNHNS; CDR2 reads SASEGT. The CDR3 protein is CASSEPQGRGSEQYF. CDR3 DNA sequence: TGTGCCAGCAGTGAACCCCAAGGTCGAGGGTCCGAGCAGTACTTC.

This clone was counted a few times. This chain joins TRBV18 and TRBJ1-2; TRBD1 matches 9 bases. The ends lost 4 bases at V and 0 bases at J; junction bases unmatched: 3. This CDR3 has 15 amino acids. Germline CDR1 and CDR2: KGHSH and LQKENI. CDR3 sequence (DNA): TGTGCCAGCTCACGGACAGGGGAAGCTAACTATGGCTACACCTTC. It is translated as CASSRTGEANYGYTF.

The chain employs TRBV10-1 and TRBJ1-1; 9 bases fit TRBD1. This CDR3 contains 17 residues. V was clipped by 3 bases and J by 0 bases; unmatched bases: 8. Germline V CDR1 and CDR2: WNHNN, SYGVQD (reference sequence). The CDR3 bases are TGCGCCAGCAGTGAAACAGGGGGCCGATCCCTGAACACTGAAGCTTTCTTT. Protein: CASSETGGRSLNTEAFF.

This clone was recorded a few times. The gene calls are TRBV9 and TRBJ2-1; 10 bases are shared with TRBD2. The CDR3 contains 16 residues. V lost 4 bases and J lost 2; bases outside the gene matches: 6. Germline CDR1 reads SGDLS; CDR2 reads YYNGEE. CDR3 loop: CASSPLAGVAYNEQFF. The CDR3 DNA follows: TGTGCCAGCAGCCCGCTAGCGGGAGTGGCCTACAATGAGCAGTTCTTC.

The sample holds a few counts of this clone. The V and J genes are TRBV5-1 and TRBJ2-3, with 8 bases identical to TRBD2. The CDR3 is made up of 15 amino acids. Trimming cost V 5 bases and J 2 bases; bases outside gene matches: 7. CDR1 SGHRS and CDR2 YFSETQ come from the germline V gene. In nucleotides, the CDR3 is TGCGCCAGCAGTTATAGCGGGACTTTCACAGATACGCAGTATTTT. Protein sequence: CASSYSGTFTDTQYF.

In this sample, this clone turned up once. The V call is TRBV5-1, the J call TRBJ2-7; D is possibly TRBD2 (5 bases). The CDR3 is 14 residues long. The germline V gene encodes CDR1 SGHRS and CDR2 YFSETQ. Trimming shortened V by 0 bases and J by 5 bases, and 12 bases separated the two germline ends. The CDR3 DNA follows: TGCGCCAGCAGCTTGGCCACCTCCGGGGACGAGCAGTACTTC. This sequence encodes CASSLATSGDEQYF.

V usage is TRBV19 and J usage is TRBJ2-7; D might be TRBD2 (6 bases). The CDR3 length is 14 residues. The V end lost 5 bases, the J end lost 3 bases, and 14 bases lay between the germline ends. Germline CDR1 LNHDA, CDR2 SQIVND (reference sequence). For the CDR3, the DNA is TGTGCCAGTAGTTCCCGACTAGATCTCTACGAGCAGTACTTC. Translated, it gives CASSSRLDLYEQYF.